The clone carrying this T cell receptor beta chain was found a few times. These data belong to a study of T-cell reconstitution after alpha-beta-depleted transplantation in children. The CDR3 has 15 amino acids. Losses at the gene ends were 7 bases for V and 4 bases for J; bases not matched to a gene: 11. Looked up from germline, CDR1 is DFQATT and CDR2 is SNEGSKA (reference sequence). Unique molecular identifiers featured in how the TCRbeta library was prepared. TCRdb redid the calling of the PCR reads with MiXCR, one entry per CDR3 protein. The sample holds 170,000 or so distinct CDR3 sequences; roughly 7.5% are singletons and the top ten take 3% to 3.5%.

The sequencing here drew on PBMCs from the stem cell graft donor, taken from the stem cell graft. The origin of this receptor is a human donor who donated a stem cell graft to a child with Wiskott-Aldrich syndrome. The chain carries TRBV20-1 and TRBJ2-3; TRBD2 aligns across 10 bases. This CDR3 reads CSVPPSGSRSDTQYF. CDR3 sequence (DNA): TGCAGTGTACCTCCTAGCGGGAGTAGGTCAGATACGCAGTATTTT.